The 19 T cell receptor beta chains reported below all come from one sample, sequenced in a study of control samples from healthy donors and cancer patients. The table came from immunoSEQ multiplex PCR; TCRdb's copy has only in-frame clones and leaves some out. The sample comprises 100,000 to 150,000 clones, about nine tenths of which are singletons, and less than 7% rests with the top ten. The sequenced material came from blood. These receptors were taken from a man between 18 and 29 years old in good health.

The DNA of the CDR3 is TGCAGCGTGGTGGGACAACACAATGACTATGGCTACACCTTC. Encoded protein: CSVVGQHNDYGYTF. The V and J genes are TRBV29-1 and TRBJ1-2; tentatively, D is TRBD1 (6 bases). CDR1 and CDR2 from the germline V gene are SQVTM and ANQGSEA. CDR3 length: 14 residues. Trimming removed 6 bases at V and 3 bases at J, with 17 bases between.

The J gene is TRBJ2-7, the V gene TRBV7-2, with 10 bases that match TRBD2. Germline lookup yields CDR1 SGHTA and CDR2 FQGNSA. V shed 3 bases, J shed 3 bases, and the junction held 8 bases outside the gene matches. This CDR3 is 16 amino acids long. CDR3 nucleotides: TGTGCCAGCAGCTTTTATGTCGCTAGCGGGGGCTACGAGCAGTACTTC. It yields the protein CASSFYVASGGYEQYF.

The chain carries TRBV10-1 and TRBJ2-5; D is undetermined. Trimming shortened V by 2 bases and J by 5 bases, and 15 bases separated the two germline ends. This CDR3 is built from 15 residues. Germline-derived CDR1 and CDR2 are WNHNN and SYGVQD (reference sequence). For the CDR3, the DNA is TGCGCCAGCAGTGAGATAAACTTAACCAGGGAGACCCAGTACTTC. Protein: CASSEINLTRETQYF.

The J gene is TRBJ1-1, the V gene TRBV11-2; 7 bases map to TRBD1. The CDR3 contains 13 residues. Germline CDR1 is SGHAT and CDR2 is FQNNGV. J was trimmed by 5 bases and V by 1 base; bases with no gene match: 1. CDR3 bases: TGTGCCAGCAGCTTAGCAGGGGGTACTGAAGCTTTCTTT. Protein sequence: CASSLAGGTEAFF.

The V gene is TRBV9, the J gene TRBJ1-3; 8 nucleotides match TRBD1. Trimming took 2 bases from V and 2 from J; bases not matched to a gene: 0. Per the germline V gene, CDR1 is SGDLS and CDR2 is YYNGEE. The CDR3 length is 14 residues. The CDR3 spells CASSVGQAGNTIYF. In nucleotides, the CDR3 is TGTGCCAGCAGCGTGGGACAGGCTGGAAACACCATATATTTT.

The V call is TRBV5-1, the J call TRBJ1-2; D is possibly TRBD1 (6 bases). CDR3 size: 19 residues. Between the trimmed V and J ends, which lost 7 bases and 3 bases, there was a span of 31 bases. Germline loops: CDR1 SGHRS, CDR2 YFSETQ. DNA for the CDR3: TGCGCCAGCTCACCTAAAGGGGTTTTTCGGGGGCTTAGGGACTATGGCTACACCTTC. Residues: CASSPKGVFRGLRDYGYTF. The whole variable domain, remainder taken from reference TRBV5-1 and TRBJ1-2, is KAGVTQTPRYLIKTRGQQVTLSCSPISGHRSVSWYQQTPGQGLQFLFEYFSETQRNKGNFPGRFSGRQFSNSRSEMNVSTLELGDSALYLCASSPKGVFRGLRDYGYTFGSGTRLTVV.

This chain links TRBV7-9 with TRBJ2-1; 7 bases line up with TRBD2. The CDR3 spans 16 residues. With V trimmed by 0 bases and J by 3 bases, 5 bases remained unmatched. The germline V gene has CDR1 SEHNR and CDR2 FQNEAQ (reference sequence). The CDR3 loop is CASSLAARGGYNEQFF. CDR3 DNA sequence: TGTGCCAGCAGCTTAGCGGCTCGCGGGGGCTACAATGAGCAGTTCTTC.

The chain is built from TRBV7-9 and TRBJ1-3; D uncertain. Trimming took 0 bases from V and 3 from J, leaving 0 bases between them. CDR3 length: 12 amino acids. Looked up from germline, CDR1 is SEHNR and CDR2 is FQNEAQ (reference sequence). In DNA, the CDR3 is TGTGCCAGCAGCTTAGCTGGAAACACCATATATTTT. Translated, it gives CASSLAGNTIYF.

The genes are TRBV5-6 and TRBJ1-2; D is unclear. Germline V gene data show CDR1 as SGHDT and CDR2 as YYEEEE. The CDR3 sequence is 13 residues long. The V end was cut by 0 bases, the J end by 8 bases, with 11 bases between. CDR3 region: CASSLAPAGGYTF. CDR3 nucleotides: TGTGCCAGCAGCTTGGCGCCGGCTGGCGGCTACACCTTC.

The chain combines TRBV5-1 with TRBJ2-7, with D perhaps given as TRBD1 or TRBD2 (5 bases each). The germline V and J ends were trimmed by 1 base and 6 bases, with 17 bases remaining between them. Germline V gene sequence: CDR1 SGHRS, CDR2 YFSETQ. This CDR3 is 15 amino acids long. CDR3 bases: TGCGCCAGCAGCTTGCCCCCAGGGAATGGAGGCGAGCAGTACTTC. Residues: CASSLPPGNGGEQYF.

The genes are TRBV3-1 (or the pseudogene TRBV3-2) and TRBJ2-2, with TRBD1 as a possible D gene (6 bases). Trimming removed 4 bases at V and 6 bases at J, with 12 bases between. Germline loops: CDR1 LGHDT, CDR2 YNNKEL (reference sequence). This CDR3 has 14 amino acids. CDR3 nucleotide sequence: TGTGCCAGCAGCCGAAGAGGGGGATCCGGGGAGCTGTTTTTT. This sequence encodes CASSRRGGSGELFF.

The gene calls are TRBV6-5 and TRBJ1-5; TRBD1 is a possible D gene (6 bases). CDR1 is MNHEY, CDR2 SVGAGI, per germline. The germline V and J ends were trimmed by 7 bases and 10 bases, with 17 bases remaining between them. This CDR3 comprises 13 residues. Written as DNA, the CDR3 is TGTGCCAGCACCGAACAGGGAGTGGAACCCCAGCATTTT. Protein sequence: CASTEQGVEPQHF.

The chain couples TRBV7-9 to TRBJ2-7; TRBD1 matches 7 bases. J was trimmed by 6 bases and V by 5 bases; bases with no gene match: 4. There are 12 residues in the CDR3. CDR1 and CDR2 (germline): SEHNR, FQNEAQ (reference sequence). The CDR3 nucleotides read TGTGCCAGCAGCGCGACAGGGTCCGAGCAGTACTTC. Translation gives CASSATGSEQYF.

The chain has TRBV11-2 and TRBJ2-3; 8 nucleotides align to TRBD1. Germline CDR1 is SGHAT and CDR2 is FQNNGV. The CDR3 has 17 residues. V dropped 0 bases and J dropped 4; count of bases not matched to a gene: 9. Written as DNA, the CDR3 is TGTGCCAGCAGCTTAGATCAGTGGCAGGGGGCCTCAGATACGCAGTATTTT. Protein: CASSLDQWQGASDTQYF.

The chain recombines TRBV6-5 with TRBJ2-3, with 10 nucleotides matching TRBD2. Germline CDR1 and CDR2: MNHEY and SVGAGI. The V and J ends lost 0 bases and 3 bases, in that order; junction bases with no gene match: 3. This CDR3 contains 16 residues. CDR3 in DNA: TGTGCCAGCAGTTACTCAGCGGGGGGGTTTACAGATACGCAGTATTTT. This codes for CASSYSAGGFTDTQYF.

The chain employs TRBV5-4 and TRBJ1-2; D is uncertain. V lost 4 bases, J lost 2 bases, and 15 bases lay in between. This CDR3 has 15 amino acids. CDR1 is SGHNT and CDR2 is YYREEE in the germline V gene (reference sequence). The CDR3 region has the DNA TGTGCCAGCAGCCTTATCGGGGTTCAGAACTATGGCTACACCTTC. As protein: CASSLIGVQNYGYTF. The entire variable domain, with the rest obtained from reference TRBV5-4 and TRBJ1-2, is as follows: ETGVTQSPTHLIKTRGQQVTLRCSSQSGHNTVSWYQQALGQGPQFIFQYYREEENGRGNFPPRFSGLQFPNYSSELNVNALELDDSALYLCASSLIGVQNYGYTFGSGTRLTVV.

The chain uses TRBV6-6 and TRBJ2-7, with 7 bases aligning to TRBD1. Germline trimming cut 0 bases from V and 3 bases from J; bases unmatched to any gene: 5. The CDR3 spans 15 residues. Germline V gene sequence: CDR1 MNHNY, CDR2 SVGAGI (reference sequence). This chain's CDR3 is CASSYSTGKYYEQYF. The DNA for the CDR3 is TGTGCCAGCAGTTACTCGACAGGGAAATACTACGAGCAGTACTTC.

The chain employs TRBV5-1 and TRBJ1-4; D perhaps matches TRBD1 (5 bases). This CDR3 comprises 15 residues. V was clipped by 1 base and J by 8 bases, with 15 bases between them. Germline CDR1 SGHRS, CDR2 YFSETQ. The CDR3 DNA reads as TGCGCCAGCAGCTTGACCTCGGGGGATCCGGAAAAACTGTTTTTT. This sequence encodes CASSLTSGDPEKLFF.

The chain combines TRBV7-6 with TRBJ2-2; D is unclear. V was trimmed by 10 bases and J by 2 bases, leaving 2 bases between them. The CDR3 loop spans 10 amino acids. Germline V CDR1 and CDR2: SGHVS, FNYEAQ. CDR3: CATNTGELFF. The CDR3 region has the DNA TGTGCCACCAACACCGGGGAGCTGTTTTTT.